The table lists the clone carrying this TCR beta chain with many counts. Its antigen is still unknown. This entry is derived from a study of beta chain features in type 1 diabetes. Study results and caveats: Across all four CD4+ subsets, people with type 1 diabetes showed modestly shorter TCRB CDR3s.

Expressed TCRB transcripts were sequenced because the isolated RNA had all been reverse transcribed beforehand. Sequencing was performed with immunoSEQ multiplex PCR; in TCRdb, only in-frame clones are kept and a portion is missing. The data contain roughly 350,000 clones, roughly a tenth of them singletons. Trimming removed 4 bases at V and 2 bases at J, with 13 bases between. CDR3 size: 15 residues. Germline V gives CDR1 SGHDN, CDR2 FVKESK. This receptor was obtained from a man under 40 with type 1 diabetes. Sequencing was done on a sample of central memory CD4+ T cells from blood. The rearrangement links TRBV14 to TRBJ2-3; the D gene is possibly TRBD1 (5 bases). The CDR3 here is CASSRRTTPTDTQYF. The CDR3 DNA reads TGTGCCAGCAGCCGCCGGACAACGCCCACAGATACGCAGTATTTT.